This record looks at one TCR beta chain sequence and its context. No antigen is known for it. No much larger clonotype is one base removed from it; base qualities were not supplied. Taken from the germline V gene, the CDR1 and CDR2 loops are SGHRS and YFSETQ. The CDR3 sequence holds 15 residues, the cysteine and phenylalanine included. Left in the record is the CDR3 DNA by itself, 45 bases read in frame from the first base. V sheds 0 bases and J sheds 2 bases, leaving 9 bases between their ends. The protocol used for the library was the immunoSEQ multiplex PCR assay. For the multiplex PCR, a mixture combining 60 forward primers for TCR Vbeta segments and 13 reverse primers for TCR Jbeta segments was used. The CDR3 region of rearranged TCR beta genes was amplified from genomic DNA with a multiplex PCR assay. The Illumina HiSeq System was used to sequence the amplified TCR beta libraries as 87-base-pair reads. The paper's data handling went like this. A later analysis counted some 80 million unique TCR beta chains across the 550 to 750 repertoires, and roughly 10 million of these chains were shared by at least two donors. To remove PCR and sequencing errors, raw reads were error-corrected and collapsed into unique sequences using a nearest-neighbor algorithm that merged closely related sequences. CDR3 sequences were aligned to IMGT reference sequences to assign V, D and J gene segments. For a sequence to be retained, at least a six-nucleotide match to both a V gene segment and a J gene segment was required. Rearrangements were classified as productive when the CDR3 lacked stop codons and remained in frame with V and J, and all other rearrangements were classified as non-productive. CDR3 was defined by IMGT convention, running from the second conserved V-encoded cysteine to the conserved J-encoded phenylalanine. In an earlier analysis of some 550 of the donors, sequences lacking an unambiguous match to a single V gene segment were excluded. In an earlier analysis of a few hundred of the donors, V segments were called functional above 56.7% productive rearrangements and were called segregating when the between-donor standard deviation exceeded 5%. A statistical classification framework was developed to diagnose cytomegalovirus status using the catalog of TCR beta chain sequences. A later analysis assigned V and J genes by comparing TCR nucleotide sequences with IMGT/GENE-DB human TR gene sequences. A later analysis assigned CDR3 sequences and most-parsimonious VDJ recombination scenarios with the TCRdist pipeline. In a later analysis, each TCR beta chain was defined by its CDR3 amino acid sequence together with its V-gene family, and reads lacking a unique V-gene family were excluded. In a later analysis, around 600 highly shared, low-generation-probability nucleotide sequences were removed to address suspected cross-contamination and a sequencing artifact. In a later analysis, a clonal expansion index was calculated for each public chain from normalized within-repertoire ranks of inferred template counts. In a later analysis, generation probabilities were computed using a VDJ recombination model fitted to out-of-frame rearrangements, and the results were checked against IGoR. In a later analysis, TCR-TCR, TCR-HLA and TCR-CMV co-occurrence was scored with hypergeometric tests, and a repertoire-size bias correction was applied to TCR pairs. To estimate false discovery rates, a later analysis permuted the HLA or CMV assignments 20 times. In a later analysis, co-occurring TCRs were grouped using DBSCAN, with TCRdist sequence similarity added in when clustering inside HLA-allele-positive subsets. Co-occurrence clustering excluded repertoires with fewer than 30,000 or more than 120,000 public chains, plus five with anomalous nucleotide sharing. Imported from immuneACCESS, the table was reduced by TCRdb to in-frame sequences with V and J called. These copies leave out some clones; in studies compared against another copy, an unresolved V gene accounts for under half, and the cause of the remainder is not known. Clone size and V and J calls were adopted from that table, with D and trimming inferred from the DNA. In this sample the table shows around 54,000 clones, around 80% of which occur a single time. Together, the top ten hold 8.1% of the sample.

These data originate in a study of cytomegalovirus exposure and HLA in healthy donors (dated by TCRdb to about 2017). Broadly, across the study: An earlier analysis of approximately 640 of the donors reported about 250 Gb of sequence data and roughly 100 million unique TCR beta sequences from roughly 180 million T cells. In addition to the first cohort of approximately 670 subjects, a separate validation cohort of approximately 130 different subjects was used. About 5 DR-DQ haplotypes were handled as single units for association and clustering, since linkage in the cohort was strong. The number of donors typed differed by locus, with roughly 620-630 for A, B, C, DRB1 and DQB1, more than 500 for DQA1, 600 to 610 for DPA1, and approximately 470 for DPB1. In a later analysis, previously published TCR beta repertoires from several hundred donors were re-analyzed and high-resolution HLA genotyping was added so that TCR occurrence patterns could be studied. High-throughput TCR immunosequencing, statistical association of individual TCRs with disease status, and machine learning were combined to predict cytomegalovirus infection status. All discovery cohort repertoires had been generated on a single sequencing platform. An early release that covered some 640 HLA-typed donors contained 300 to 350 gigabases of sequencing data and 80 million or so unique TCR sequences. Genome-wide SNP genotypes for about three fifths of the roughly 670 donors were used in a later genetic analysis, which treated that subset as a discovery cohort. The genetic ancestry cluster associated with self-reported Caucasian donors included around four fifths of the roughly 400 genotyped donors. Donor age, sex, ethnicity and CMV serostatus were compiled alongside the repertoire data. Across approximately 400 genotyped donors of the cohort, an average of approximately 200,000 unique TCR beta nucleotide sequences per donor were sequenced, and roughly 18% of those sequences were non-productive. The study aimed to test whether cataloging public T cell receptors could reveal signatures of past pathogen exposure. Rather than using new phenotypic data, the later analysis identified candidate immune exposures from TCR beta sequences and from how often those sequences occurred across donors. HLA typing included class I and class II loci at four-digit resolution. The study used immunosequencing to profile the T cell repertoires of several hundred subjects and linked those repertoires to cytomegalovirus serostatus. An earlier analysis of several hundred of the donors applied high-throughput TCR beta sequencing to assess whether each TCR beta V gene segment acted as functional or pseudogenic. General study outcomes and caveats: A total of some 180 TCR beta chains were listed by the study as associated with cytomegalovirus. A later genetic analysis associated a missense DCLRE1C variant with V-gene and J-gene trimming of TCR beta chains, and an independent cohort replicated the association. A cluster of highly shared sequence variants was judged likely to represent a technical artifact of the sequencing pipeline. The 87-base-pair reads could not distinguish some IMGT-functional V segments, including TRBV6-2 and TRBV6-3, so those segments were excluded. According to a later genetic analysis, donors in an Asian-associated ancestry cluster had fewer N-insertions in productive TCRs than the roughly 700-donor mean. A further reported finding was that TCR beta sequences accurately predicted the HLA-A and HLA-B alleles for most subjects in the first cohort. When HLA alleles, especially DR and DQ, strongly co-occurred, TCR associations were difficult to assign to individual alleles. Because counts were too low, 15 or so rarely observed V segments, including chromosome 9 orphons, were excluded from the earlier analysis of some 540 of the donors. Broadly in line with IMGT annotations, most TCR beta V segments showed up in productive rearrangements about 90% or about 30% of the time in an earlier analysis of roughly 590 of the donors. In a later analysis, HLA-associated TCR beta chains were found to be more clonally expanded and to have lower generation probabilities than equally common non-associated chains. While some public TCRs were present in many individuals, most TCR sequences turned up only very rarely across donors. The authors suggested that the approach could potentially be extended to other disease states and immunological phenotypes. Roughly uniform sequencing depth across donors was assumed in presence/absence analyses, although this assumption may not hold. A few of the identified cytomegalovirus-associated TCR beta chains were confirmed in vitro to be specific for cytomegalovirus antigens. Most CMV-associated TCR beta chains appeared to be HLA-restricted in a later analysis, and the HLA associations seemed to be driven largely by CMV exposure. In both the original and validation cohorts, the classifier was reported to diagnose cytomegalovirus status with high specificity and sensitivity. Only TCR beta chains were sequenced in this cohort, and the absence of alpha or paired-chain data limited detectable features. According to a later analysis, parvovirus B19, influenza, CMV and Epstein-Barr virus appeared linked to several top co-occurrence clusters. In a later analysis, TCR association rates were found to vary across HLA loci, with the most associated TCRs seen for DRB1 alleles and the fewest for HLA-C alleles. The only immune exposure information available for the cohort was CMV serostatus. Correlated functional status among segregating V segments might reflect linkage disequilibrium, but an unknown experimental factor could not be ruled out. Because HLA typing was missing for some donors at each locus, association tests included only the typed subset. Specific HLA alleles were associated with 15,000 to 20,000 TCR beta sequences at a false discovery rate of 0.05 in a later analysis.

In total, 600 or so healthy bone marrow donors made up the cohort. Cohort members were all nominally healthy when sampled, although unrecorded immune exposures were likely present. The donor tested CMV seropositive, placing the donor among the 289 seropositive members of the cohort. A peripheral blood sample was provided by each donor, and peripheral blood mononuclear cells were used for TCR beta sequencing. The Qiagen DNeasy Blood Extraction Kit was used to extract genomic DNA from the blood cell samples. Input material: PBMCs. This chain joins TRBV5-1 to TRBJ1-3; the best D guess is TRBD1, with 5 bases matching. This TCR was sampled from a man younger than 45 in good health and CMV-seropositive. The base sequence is TGCGCCAGCAGCTTGGTAGGGGATACTGGAAACACCATATATTTT. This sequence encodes CASSLVGDTGNTIYF.